The present entry profiles one TCR beta chain with its context. V dropped 0 bases and J dropped 0 bases, with 9 bases sitting between them. Germline V gene data show CDR1 as MNHNS and CDR2 as SASEGT. The CDR3 totals 16 residues. These data originate in a study of T cell responses to AZD1222 COVID-19 vaccine. The table came from immunoSEQ multiplex PCR; TCRdb's copy has only in-frame clones and leaves some out. The table records about 160,000 clones, 90% of them present only once. V and J are TRBV6-1 and TRBJ1-3; maybe TRBD1 (6 bases). The TCR comes from an adult who received the AZD1222 COVID-19 vaccine. This material consisted of peripheral blood, taken 28 days after the second AZD1222 dose. CDR3 region: CASSEAGAGSGNTIYF. The CDR3 nucleotides are TGTGCCAGCAGTGAAGCGGGGGCAGGCTCTGGAAACACCATATATTTT.